This T cell receptor beta chain appears in the sequencing data of a study of blood T cells in healthy people across ages. Study-wide points: PBMCs that were unsorted prevented a conclusive naive versus antigen-experienced comparison.

The CDR3 loop spans 12 amino acids. The V end lost 5 bases, the J end lost 3 bases, and 10 bases lay between the germline ends. Germline V gene sequence: CDR1 DFQATT, CDR2 SNEGSKA (reference sequence). In the case of this clonotype: Its antigen is unknown.

Next came a second PCR, run for roughly 6 to 11 cycles, which used a sample-barcoded 5' primer along with a J-beta primer mix. TCRdb processed the 5' RACE reads anew with MiXCR; each CDR3 protein has one entry. In the table there are approximately 1,100,000 distinct CDR3 sequences, less than 50% of which are singletons. The TCR sequence derives from a woman aged 55-75 years in good health. V gene TRBV20-1 combines with J gene TRBJ2-5; D possibly corresponds to TRBD2 (6 bases). Sequenced material: blood. CDR3: CSALTRKETQYF. CDR3 nucleotides: TGCAGTGCTTTGACTAGGAAAGAGACCCAGTACTTC.